This TCR beta chain was observed in a study of identical twins. This clonotype turned up a few times. Its antigen is not known. Broader study findings: For cord blood, abundant beta clonotypes had fewer insertions, unlike memory repertoires, which showed none.

TCRdb fed the 5' RACE reads into MiXCR, producing one record per CDR3 protein. The sample carries 550,000 to 700,000 distinct CDR3 sequences, approximately 21% recorded once. Germline lookup yields CDR1 SEHNR and CDR2 FQNEAQ (reference sequence). The CDR3 is 17 amino acids. V was pared by 2 bases and J by 4 bases, with 10 bases of the junction left unmatched. The same sample was also used in a study of T cells expressing NK-cell markers. From that second work: Seven donors tested HCMV-seropositive and one tested seronegative among the eight sequenced. Among the experiments, several used an anti-gamma-delta TCR antibody to restrict sorting to alpha-beta TCR T cells. No clear determination of HCMV specificity was made for expanded NKG2C+ T cell clones.

The J gene is TRBJ2-3, the V gene TRBV7-9; 9 nucleotides agree with TRBD2. This TCR was recovered from a woman between 18 and 29 years old in good health. Sequencing was carried out using PBMCs. CDR3 coding DNA: TGTGCCAGCAGCTTATGGAGGGGAGAGCGGGAGGCAGATACGCAGTATTTT. It is translated as CASSLWRGEREADTQYF.